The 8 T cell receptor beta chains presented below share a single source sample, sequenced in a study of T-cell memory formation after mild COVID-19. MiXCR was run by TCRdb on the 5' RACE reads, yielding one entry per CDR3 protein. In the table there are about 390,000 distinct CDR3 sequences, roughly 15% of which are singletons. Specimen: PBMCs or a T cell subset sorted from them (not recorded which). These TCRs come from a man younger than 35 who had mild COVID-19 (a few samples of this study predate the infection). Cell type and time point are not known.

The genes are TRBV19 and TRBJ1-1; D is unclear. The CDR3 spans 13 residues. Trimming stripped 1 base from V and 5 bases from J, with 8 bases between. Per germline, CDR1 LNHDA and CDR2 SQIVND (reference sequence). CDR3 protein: CASSIGGLTEAFF. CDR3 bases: TGTGCCAGTAGTATAGGCGGGCTGACTGAAGCTTTCTTT.

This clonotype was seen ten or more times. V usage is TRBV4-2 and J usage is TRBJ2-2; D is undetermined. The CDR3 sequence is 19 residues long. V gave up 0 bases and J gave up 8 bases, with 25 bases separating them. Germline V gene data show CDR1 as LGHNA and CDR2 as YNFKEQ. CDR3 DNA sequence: TGTGCCAGCAGCCAAGATTCGCGTGGACCCGAATGGCGTCCTGGGGAGCTGTTTTTT. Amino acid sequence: CASSQDSRGPEWRPGELFF.

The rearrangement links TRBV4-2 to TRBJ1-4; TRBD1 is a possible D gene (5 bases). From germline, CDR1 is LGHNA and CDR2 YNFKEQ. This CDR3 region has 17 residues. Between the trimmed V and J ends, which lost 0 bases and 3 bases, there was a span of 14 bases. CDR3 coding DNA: TGTGCCAGCAGCCAAGAAACCTCTCGACAGTCTAATGAAAAACTGTTTTTT. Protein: CASSQETSRQSNEKLFF.

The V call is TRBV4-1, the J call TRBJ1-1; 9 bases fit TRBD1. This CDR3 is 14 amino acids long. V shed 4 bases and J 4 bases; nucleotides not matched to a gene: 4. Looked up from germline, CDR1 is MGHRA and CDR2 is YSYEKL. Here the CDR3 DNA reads TGCGCCAGCAGCCTCGGGACAGGGATCACTGAAGCTTTCTTT. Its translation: CASSLGTGITEAFF.

CDR3 region: CASSREQGRGNQPQHF. The CDR3 region has the DNA TGCGCCAGCAGCCGTGAACAGGGAAGGGGCAATCAGCCCCAGCATTTT. The chain carries TRBV23-1 and TRBJ1-5; D is possibly TRBD1 (6 bases). TRBV23-1 has ORF status, its function being uncertain. V gave up 6 bases and J gave up 2 bases, with 17 bases separating them. This CDR3 region has 16 residues.

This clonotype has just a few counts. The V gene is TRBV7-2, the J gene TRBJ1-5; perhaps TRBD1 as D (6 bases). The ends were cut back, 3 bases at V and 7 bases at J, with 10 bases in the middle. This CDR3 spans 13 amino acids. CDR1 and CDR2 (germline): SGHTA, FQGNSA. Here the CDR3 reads CASSFQGIQPQHF. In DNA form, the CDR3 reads TGTGCCAGCAGCTTTCAGGGGATACAGCCCCAGCATTTT.

The CDR3 here is CSARMGFAWGELFF. CDR3 bases: TGCAGTGCTAGAATGGGGTTCGCTTGGGGGGAGCTGTTTTTT. The V call is TRBV20-1, the J call TRBJ2-2; D unclear. Trimming removed 2 bases from V and 8 bases from J, with 15 bases in between. Germline CDR1 reads DFQATT; CDR2 reads SNEGSKA (reference sequence). The CDR3 runs to 14 residues.

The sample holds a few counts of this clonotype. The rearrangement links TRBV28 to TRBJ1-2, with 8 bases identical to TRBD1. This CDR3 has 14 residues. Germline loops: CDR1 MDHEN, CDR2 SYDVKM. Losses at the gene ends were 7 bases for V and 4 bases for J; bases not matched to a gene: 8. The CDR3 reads CASISGGPGYGYTF. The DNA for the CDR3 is TGTGCCAGCATCTCAGGGGGCCCTGGCTATGGCTACACCTTC.